Below are 31 T cell receptor beta chains sequenced from a single sample in a study of cytomegalovirus exposure and HLA in healthy donors. Both 60 Vbeta primers and 13 Jbeta primers went into the PCR. Clones were read by immunoSEQ multiplex PCR, and TCRdb kept only the in-frame ones, dropping some. Among under 150,000 clones listed, around 77% were seen once. Specimen: PBMCs. These receptors were collected from a woman aged 55-70 years in good health and CMV-seronegative.

This clone was seen a single time. V is TRBV6-1 and J is TRBJ2-1, with 8 positions matching TRBD2. The germline V gene encodes CDR1 MNHNS and CDR2 SASEGT. The ends lost 5 bases at V and 7 bases at J; junction bases unmatched: 10. The CDR3 is 15 amino acids. In nucleotides, the CDR3 is TGTGCCAGCAGTCCCCGGGGGGGGGCGCAGAATGAGCAGTTCTTC. It encodes CASSPRGGAQNEQFF.

The chain combines TRBV28 with TRBJ2-3, with 7 bases aligning to TRBD2. CDR1 is MDHEN and CDR2 is SYDVKM in the germline V gene. The CDR3 consists of 16 residues. V was clipped by 6 bases and J by 2 bases; unmatched bases: 11. The CDR3 sequence: CASRPWVGGTTDTQYF. The CDR3 nucleotides read TGTGCCAGCAGGCCTTGGGTGGGGGGGACCACAGATACGCAGTATTTT.

This chain links TRBV14 with TRBJ2-3; D possibly corresponds to TRBD1 (6 bases). V lost 3 bases, J lost 8 bases, and 15 bases lay in between. Germline loops: CDR1 SGHDN, CDR2 FVKESK. The CDR3 contains 14 residues. The CDR3 spells CASSQWGRVGTQYF. CDR3 coding DNA: TGTGCCAGCAGCCAGTGGGGGCGAGTGGGTACGCAGTATTTT.

V usage is TRBV6-1 and J usage is TRBJ2-5, with 9 bases that match TRBD1. V dropped 5 bases and J dropped 4; count of bases not matched to a gene: 8. Germline V gene sequence: CDR1 MNHNS, CDR2 SASEGT. This CDR3 comprises 15 residues. CDR3 loop: CASSPNTGGAETQYF. CDR3 sequence (DNA): TGTGCCAGCAGTCCAAACACAGGGGGCGCAGAGACCCAGTACTTC.

The chain combines TRBV28 with TRBJ1-1; 7 positions match TRBD1. Germline lookup yields CDR1 MDHEN and CDR2 SYDVKM. The CDR3 consists of 14 residues. V was pared by 1 base and J by 3 bases, with 2 bases of the junction left unmatched. DNA for the CDR3: TGTGCCAGCAGTTTATTAGGGGGCGACACTGAAGCTTTCTTT. Residues: CASSLLGGDTEAFF.

J is TRBJ1-2 and V is TRBV21-1; whether TRBD1, the table's D call, matches the DNA was not checked. TRBV21-1 constitutes a pseudogene. This CDR3 region has 17 residues. The CDR3 DNA is TGTGCCAGCAGCTCCCGGCAGAGATTCAGGGTTAGGTATGGCTACACCTTC. Translating gives CASSSRQRFRVRYGYTF.

This chain uses TRBV5-1 with TRBJ1-2; no definite D call. The germline gives CDR1 SGHRS, CDR2 YFSETQ. The CDR3 contains 16 residues. V lost 4 bases and J 1 base, leaving 17 bases between the germline ends. In DNA form, the CDR3 reads TGCGCCAGCAGCCCAAACCCCGGGTCGAATAACTATGGCTACACCTTC. Protein product: CASSPNPGSNNYGYTF. Full variable domain (missing parts from reference TRBV5-1 and TRBJ1-2): KAGVTQTPRYLIKTRGQQVTLSCSPISGHRSVSWYQQTPGQGLQFLFEYFSETQRNKGNFPGRFSGRQFSNSRSEMNVSTLELGDSALYLCASSPNPGSNNYGYTFGSGTRLTVV.

As regards this clone: The same CDR3 is also encoded by other DNA sequences in this sample. The chain couples TRBV18 to TRBJ1-1; maybe TRBD1 (6 bases). The germline V and J ends were trimmed by 5 bases and 8 bases, with 12 bases remaining between them. Per the germline V gene, CDR1 is KGHSH and CDR2 is LQKENI. The CDR3 covers 12 residues. CDR3 in DNA: TGTGCCAGCTCAGGCGGGGGCGCCGAAGCTTTCTTT. Translation: CASSGGGAEAFF.

This clone was recorded a few times. The rearrangement uses TRBV11-2 and TRBJ2-3; 8 bases map to TRBD2. The germline gives CDR1 SGHAT, CDR2 FQNNGV. J gave up 7 bases and V 6 bases, and 15 bases lay outside the gene matches. There are 16 residues in the CDR3. The CDR3 DNA reads TGTGCCAGCAGGCAGGCCGGCGGGGGGAAACTTAATACGCAGTATTTT. This sequence encodes CASRQAGGGKLNTQYF.

This clone was detected a few times. J is TRBJ2-2 and V is TRBV6-1, with D tentatively TRBD2 (5 bases). The CDR3 totals 15 residues. Germline CDR1 reads MNHNS; CDR2 reads SASEGT. V shed 1 base and J shed 1 base, with 7 bases lying between them. The CDR3 bases are TGTGCCAGCAGTGAAGTTGGAGGGAACACCGGGGAGCTGTTTTTT. This sequence encodes CASSEVGGNTGELFF.

The chain has TRBV6-1 and TRBJ2-2, with D hard to call. From germline, CDR1 is MNHNS and CDR2 SASEGT. With 6 bases removed from V and 5 bases from J, the gap between germline ends came to 4 bases. The CDR3 has 11 residues. As DNA, the CDR3 is TGTGCCAGCAGGAGGACCGGGGAGCTGTTTTTT. This codes for CASRRTGELFF.

This rearrangement joins TRBV2 to TRBJ2-7; a weak D match, TRBD2 (6 bases). V was trimmed by 8 bases and J by 1 base, leaving 15 bases between them. The CDR3 has 14 amino acids. Germline V lookup: CDR1 SNHLY, CDR2 FYNNEI. In DNA form, the CDR3 reads TGTGCCAGCTCCCTTAGCGGATCTTCCTACGAGCAGTACTTC. Encoded protein: CASSLSGSSYEQYF.

This rearrangement joins TRBV5-1 to TRBJ1-1, with 9 bases matching TRBD1. Per germline, CDR1 SGHRS and CDR2 YFSETQ. V lost 4 bases and J lost 4; bases outside the gene matches: 5. This CDR3 spans 14 amino acids. The DNA for the CDR3 is TGCGCCAGCAGCACCGGGACAGGGAGCACTGAAGCTTTCTTT. Translated: CASSTGTGSTEAFF.

V is TRBV9 and J is TRBJ2-3; no definite D call. The CDR3 covers 14 residues. Trimming removed 0 bases at V and 5 bases at J, with 10 bases between. CDR1 and CDR2 from the germline V gene are SGDLS and YYNGEE. The CDR3 DNA reads TGTGCCAGCAGCGTAGGCCCAACGGGAGATACGCAGTATTTT. Translation: CASSVGPTGDTQYF.

This rearrangement joins TRBV6-5 to TRBJ2-7; TRBD2 aligns across 7 bases. CDR3 length: 16 residues. Germline CDR1 MNHEY, CDR2 SVGAGI. V gave up 2 bases and J gave up 5 bases; unmatched junction bases: 12. The CDR3 nucleotides read TGTGCCAGCAGTTACCGGGGGAGGGGTTTTAGGGACGAGCAGTACTTC. It is translated as CASSYRGRGFRDEQYF.

The table lists this clone with a count of one. V is TRBV5-1 and J is TRBJ1-4; 8 nucleotides match TRBD1. CDR1 is SGHRS, CDR2 YFSETQ, per germline. J was trimmed by 8 bases and V by 2 bases; bases with no gene match: 2. The CDR3 extends over 13 amino acids. Here the CDR3 DNA reads TGCGCCAGCAGCTTCAGGGGGCGCGAAAAACTGTTTTTT. It yields the protein CASSFRGREKLFF.

The chain employs TRBV5-1 and TRBJ2-7; 11 bases match TRBD2. This CDR3 spans 19 amino acids. Trimming removed 5 bases from V and 3 bases from J; junction bases left unmatched: 19. The germline V gene encodes CDR1 SGHRS and CDR2 YFSETQ. The CDR3: CASRLKTSGMGGPYYEQYF. CDR3 DNA sequence: TGCGCCAGCAGATTGAAGACTAGCGGGATGGGCGGACCCTACTACGAGCAGTACTTC.

This rearrangement joins TRBV11-2 to TRBJ1-1; no reliable D call. This CDR3 contains 13 residues. V was trimmed by 4 bases and J by 4 bases, leaving 10 bases between them. CDR1 is SGHAT and CDR2 is FQNNGV in the germline V gene. CDR3 bases: TGTGCCAGCAGCTCCTACACTACCACTGAAGCTTTCTTT. It codes for CASSSYTTTEAFF. Drawing the rest from reference TRBV11-2 and TRBJ1-1, the complete variable domain is EAGVAQSPRYKIIEKRQSVAFWCNPISGHATLYWYQQILGQGPKLLIQFQNNGVVDDSQLPKDRFSAERLKGVDSTLKIQPAKLEDSAVYLCASSSYTTTEAFFGQGTRLTVV.

V and J are TRBV5-1 and TRBJ2-5, with 10 bases fitting TRBD1. The CDR3 totals 16 residues. The J segment lost 4 bases and the V segment lost 0 bases, leaving 6 bases of the junction unmatched. Germline V gives CDR1 SGHRS, CDR2 YFSETQ. The CDR3 sequence: CASSLDGDRGGETQYF. The DNA for the CDR3 is TGCGCCAGCAGCTTGGATGGGGACAGGGGAGGAGAGACCCAGTACTTC.

The V call is TRBV27, the J call TRBJ2-1; 9 bases line up with TRBD2. V trimming: 5 bases; J trimming: 6 bases; junction bases outside the gene matches: 11. This CDR3 comprises 16 residues. From germline, CDR1 is MNHEY and CDR2 SMNVEV (reference sequence). The CDR3 region has the DNA TGTGCCAGCAGTCCCTTAGCGGGGGACCGTCGCAATGAGCAGTTCTTC. Residues: CASSPLAGDRRNEQFF.

A single count supports this clone. The J gene is TRBJ1-1, the V gene TRBV4-1, with TRBD1 matching over 7 bases. The CDR3 sequence is 14 residues long. The V gene end was trimmed by 4 bases and the J gene end by 3 bases; junction bases not matched to a gene: 5. The germline V gene encodes CDR1 MGHRA and CDR2 YSYEKL. The CDR3 loop reads CASSLGTVYTEAFF. In DNA form, the CDR3 reads TGCGCCAGCAGCCTGGGGACAGTGTACACTGAAGCTTTCTTT.

This clone has only one observation. V and J are TRBV30 and TRBJ1-4; TRBD1 agrees at 7 bases. The J segment lost 4 bases and the V segment lost 5 bases, leaving 7 bases of the junction unmatched. The CDR3 spans 14 residues. Germline V lookup: CDR1 GTSNPN, CDR2 SVGIG (reference sequence). CDR3 in DNA: TGTGCCTGGGACCGACAGGGCCTTAATGAAAAACTGTTTTTT. Translating gives CAWDRQGLNEKLFF.

The V call is TRBV19, the J call TRBJ1-1; the D gene is possibly TRBD1 (6 bases). The V and J ends lost 5 bases and 0 bases respectively, with 16 bases between them. Germline V lookup: CDR1 LNHDA, CDR2 SQIVND (reference sequence). This CDR3 contains 16 residues. CDR3: CASSARDTPMNTEAFF. CDR3 DNA sequence: TGTGCCAGTAGTGCCCGGGACACCCCAATGAACACTGAAGCTTTCTTT.

This sequence joins TRBV5-1 and TRBJ2-2; D possibly corresponds to TRBD1 (6 bases). The CDR3 totals 15 residues. The V gene lost 4 bases and the J gene lost 0 bases, with 10 bases spanning the gap. The germline CDR1 and CDR2 sequences are SGHRS and YFSETQ. CDR3 protein: CASSPRGTNTGELFF. The CDR3, as DNA: TGCGCCAGCAGCCCGAGGGGGACGAACACCGGGGAGCTGTTTTTT.

V gene TRBV5-1 combines with J gene TRBJ2-7; 9 bases fit TRBD2. Per germline, CDR1 SGHRS and CDR2 YFSETQ. Trimming cost V 2 bases and J 0 bases; bases outside gene matches: 6. This CDR3 has 16 residues. Here the CDR3 DNA reads TGCGCCAGCAGCTTAAGCGGGGGGAACCCCTCCTACGAGCAGTACTTC. It is translated as CASSLSGGNPSYEQYF. Filled out from reference TRBV5-1 and TRBJ2-7, the complete variable domain reads KAGVTQTPRYLIKTRGQQVTLSCSPISGHRSVSWYQQTPGQGLQFLFEYFSETQRNKGNFPGRFSGRQFSNSRSEMNVSTLELGDSALYLCASSLSGGNPSYEQYFGPGTRLTVT.

V gene TRBV5-1 combines with J gene TRBJ2-7, with D uncertain. This CDR3 is 15 amino acids long. Trimming stripped 0 bases from V and 0 bases from J, with 10 bases between. CDR1 is SGHRS and CDR2 is YFSETQ in the germline V gene. The CDR3 spells CASSLARVFSYEQYF. CDR3 sequence (DNA): TGCGCCAGCAGCTTGGCCCGGGTCTTCTCCTACGAGCAGTACTTC.

This chain connects TRBV5-1 to TRBJ1-2, with 10 positions matching TRBD1. The CDR3 is made up of 15 amino acids. V was clipped by 0 bases and J by 6 bases; unmatched bases: 5. Germline V gene lookup returns CDR1 SGHRS and CDR2 YFSETQ. The DNA of the CDR3 is TGCGCCAGCAGCTTGGTCGGGACAGGGGAACATGGCTACACCTTC. This codes for CASSLVGTGEHGYTF.

The chain has TRBV30 and TRBJ1-2; tentative D call: TRBD1 (5 bases). Per the germline V gene, CDR1 is GTSNPN and CDR2 is SVGIG (reference sequence). This CDR3 spans 13 amino acids. V shed 0 bases and J shed 7 bases, with 12 bases lying between them. The CDR3 bases are TGTGCCTGGAGTGTAAGCTGGGGCCCTGGCTACACCTTC. Protein: CAWSVSWGPGYTF. Full variable domain (rest looked up from reference TRBV30 and TRBJ1-2): SQTIHQWPATLVQPVGSPLSLECTVEGTSNPNLYWYRQAAGRGLQLLFYSVGIGQISSEVPQNLSASRPQDRQFILSSKKLLLSDSGFYLCAWSVSWGPGYTFGSGTRLTVV.

The chain is built from TRBV9 and TRBJ1-2, with D possibly TRBD1 on 6 matching bases. Between the trimmed V and J ends, which lost 0 bases and 6 bases, there was a span of 12 bases. The CDR3 is 14 amino acids. The germline V gene has CDR1 SGDLS and CDR2 YYNGEE. The CDR3 sequence is CASSVVGQNNGYTF. Written as DNA, the CDR3 is TGTGCCAGCAGCGTAGTTGGACAGAACAATGGCTACACCTTC. The full variable domain, rest sourced from reference TRBV9 and TRBJ1-2, is DSGVTQTPKHLITATGQRVTLRCSPRSGDLSVYWYQQSLDQGLQFLIQYYNGEERAKGNILERFSAQQFPDLHSELNLSSLELGDSALYFCASSVVGQNNGYTFGSGTRLTVV.

The V and J genes are TRBV9 and TRBJ2-3, with no clear D. The CDR3 covers 14 residues. With 0 bases removed from V and 1 base from J, the gap between germline ends came to 6 bases. Germline CDR1 and CDR2: SGDLS and YYNGEE. Here the CDR3 DNA reads TGTGCCAGCAGCGTAGGGCACCGCACAGATACGCAGTATTTT. Its translation: CASSVGHRTDTQYF.

The chain joins TRBV11-2 to TRBJ2-7; 10 bases match TRBD1. V lost 6 bases and J lost 9; bases outside the gene matches: 8. This CDR3 is built from 13 residues. Germline lookup yields CDR1 SGHAT and CDR2 FQNNGV. The DNA of the CDR3 is TGTGCCAGCAGTTTGAATCGACAGGGGGCGCAGTACTTC. Protein product: CASSLNRQGAQYF.